Detailed here is one TCR beta chain. The antigen is undetermined. The source of the sample is a study of immune evolution from preneoplasia to lung adenocarcinoma. Points from the study as a whole: Highest clonality occurred in KRAS-mutant, not EGFR-mutant or double wild-type, nodules. Normal lung had highest clonality; later lesions appeared denser, more diverse.

Assay used: immunoSEQ multiplex PCR; TCRdb lists only in-frame clones, some missing. The data show 9,500 to 13,000 clones, about nine tenths seen once. The germline gives CDR1 SEHNR, CDR2 FQNEAQ (reference sequence). This CDR3 is 17 amino acids long. The V and J ends lost 6 bases and 0 bases, in that order; junction bases with no gene match: 9. The sequenced sample consisted of FFPE invasive lung adenocarcinoma tissue. The TCR sequence derives from a person aged 70 to 85 with invasive lung adenocarcinoma. The V and J genes are TRBV7-9 and TRBJ1-1; 11 bases fit TRBD1. This chain's CDR3 is CASSTGTGGLLNTEAFF. CDR3 nucleotide sequence: TGTGCCAGCAGTACAGGGACAGGGGGACTTTTGAACACTGAAGCTTTCTTT.